This paragraph covers one TCR beta chain sequence. Sequencing used immunoSEQ multiplex PCR; TCRdb keeps in-frame clones, though not all of them. The table lists 35,000 to 50,000 clones, 70% to 90% of them singletons. Patients were diagnosed with urothelial carcinoma, either locally advanced or metastatic. The trim removed 7 bases at V and 1 base at J, leaving 5 bases unmatched. From germline, CDR1 is MNHEY and CDR2 SVGAGI. This CDR3 has 15 residues. This record comes from a study of PD-L1 blockade in urothelial cancer. This chain links TRBV6-5 with TRBJ2-7; 12 bases align to TRBD2. The receptor comes from a woman aged 55-69 years with urothelial cancer. The sample here was PBMCs, taken around atezolizumab (anti-PD-L1) treatment. DNA of the CDR3: TGTGCCAGCATATTCCTAGCGGGGGGGTCCTACGAGCAGTACTTC. This codes for CASIFLAGGSYEQYF.